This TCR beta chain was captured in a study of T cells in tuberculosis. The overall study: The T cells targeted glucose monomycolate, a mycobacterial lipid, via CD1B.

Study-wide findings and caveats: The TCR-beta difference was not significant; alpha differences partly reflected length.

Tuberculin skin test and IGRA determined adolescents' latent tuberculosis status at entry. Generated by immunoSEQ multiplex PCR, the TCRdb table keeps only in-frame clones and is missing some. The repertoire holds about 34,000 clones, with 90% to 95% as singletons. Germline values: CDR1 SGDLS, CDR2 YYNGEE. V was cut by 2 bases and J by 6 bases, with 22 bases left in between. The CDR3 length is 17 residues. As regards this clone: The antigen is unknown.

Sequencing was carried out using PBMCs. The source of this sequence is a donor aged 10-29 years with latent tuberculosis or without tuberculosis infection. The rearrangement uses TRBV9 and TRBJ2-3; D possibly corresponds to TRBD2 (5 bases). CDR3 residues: CASSVDDMRVEWDTQYF. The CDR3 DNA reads TGTGCCAGCAGCGTCGACGACATGAGGGTAGAGTGGGATACGCAGTATTTT.